The next 3 T cell receptor beta chains were all read from a single sample in a study of OX40 agonist ivuxolimab in advanced cancers. Generated by immunoSEQ multiplex PCR, the TCRdb table keeps only in-frame clones and is missing some. Of 15,000 to 20,000 clones in the sample, over 55% are singletons; the top ten hold about 24%. The source material was CD4+ or CD8+ T cells sorted from blood, sampled in a trial of the OX40 agonist ivuxolimab. The receptor source for this set is an adult with an advanced solid tumor such as melanoma, head and neck, liver or kidney cancer.

The chain uses TRBV27 and TRBJ1-5; the D gene is possibly TRBD1 (5 bases). This CDR3 has 15 amino acids. V lost 5 bases to trimming and J lost 1 base, with 12 bases between them. The germline V gene has CDR1 MNHEY and CDR2 SMNVEV (reference sequence). The DNA of the CDR3 is TGTGCCAGCAGTCCTGACCCAGGGAGCAATCAGCCCCAGCATTTT. Translated, it gives CASSPDPGSNQPQHF.

This sequence joins TRBV4-2 and TRBJ1-4; 7 nucleotides align to TRBD1. The CDR3 is 17 amino acids. V lost 4 bases and J lost 4; bases outside the gene matches: 12. Germline CDR1 and CDR2: LGHNA and YNFKEQ. In DNA form, the CDR3 reads TGTGCCAGCAGCCGCGGAACGGAGACAGGGAATAATGAAAAACTGTTTTTT. Protein product: CASSRGTETGNNEKLFF.

This sequence joins TRBV11-2 and TRBJ2-5; the match to TRBD2 covers 11 bases. The CDR3 covers 17 residues. The germline V gene has CDR1 SGHAT and CDR2 FQNNGV. Trimming took 1 base from V and 3 from J; bases not matched to a gene: 7. CDR3: CASSLVLGLAEKETQYF. CDR3 DNA sequence: TGTGCCAGCAGCTTAGTCCTGGGACTAGCGGAGAAAGAGACCCAGTACTTC.